Ten or more counts support the clone carrying this T cell receptor (beta chain). Antigen: not known. This entry belongs to a study of CD8 T cells in ankylosing spondylitis. General study findings and limits: Within ankylosing spondylitis blood, a TCR beta motif made up of fewer than ten highly homologous variants appeared to be characteristic. Matched ankylosing spondylitis synovial fluid reportedly contained a significantly enriched population of disease-linked clones. Previously reported in reactive arthritis synovial fluid and blood were some of the motif variants. The authors found the disease-linked clones to be CD8+ and relatively rare in peripheral blood.

Scientists made TCR beta libraries using quantitative 5'-RACE with molecular barcodes. TCRdb re-called the 5' RACE reads through MiXCR, storing one row per CDR3 protein. The sample carries about 500,000 distinct CDR3 sequences, about an eighth recorded once. The V gene lost 1 base and the J gene lost 3 bases, with 8 bases spanning the gap. The CDR3 is made up of 14 amino acids. The germline V gene encodes CDR1 SEHNR and CDR2 FQNEAQ (reference sequence). The V call is TRBV7-9, the J call TRBJ2-3, with a tentative D call TRBD2 (6 bases). The sequence was collected from a male donor with ankylosing spondylitis. What was sequenced was blood, either unsorted or a sorted T cell fraction (not recorded which). The CDR3 protein is CASSLGRGTDTQYF. The CDR3 coding sequence is TGTGCCAGCAGCTTAGGCCGGGGGACAGATACGCAGTATTTT. The complete variable domain, with remaining parts taken from reference TRBV7-9 and TRBJ2-3, reads DTGVSQNPRHKITKRGQNVTFRCDPISEHNRLYWYRQTLGQGPEFLTYFQNEAQLEKSRLLSDRFSAERPKGSFSTLEIQRTEQGDSAMYLCASSLGRGTDTQYFGPGTRLTVL.